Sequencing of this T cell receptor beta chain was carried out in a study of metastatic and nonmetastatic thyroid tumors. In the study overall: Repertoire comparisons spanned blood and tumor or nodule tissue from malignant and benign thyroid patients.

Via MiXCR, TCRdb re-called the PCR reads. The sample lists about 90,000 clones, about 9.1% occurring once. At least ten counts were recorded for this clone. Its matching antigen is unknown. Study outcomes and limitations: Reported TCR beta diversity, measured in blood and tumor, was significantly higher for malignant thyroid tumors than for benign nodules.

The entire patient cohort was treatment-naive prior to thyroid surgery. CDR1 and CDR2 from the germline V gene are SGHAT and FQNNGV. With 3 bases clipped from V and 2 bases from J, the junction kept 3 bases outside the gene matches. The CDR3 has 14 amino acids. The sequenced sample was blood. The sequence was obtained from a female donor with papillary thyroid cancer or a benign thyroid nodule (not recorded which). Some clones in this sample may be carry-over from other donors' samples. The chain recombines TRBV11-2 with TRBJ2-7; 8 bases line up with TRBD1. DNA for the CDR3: TGTGCCAGCAGCTTGGGGGGACAGGCCTACGAGCAGTACTTC. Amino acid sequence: CASSLGGQAYEQYF. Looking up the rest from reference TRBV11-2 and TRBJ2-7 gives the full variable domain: EAGVAQSPRYKIIEKRQSVAFWCNPISGHATLYWYQQILGQGPKLLIQFQNNGVVDDSQLPKDRFSAERLKGVDSTLKIQPAKLEDSAVYLCASSLGGQAYEQYFGPGTRLTVT.